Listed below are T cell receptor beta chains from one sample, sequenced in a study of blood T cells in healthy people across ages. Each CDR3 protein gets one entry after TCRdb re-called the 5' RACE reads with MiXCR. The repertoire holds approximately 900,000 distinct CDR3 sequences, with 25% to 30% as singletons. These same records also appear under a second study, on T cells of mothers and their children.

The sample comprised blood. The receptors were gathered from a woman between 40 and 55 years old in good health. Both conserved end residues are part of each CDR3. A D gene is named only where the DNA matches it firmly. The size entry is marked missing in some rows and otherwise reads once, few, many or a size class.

CASSPPALRTGEQYF,TGTGCCAGCTCACCACCGGCCCTACGGACGGGCGAGCAGTACTTC,TRBV18,TRBJ2-7,NA,many
CASSPPISMNTEAFF,TGTGCCAGCAGCCCTCCGATCAGTATGAACACTGAAGCTTTCTTT,TRBV7-9,TRBJ1-1,NA,few
CASSLGTAPFEQYF,TGTGCCAGCAGCTTAGGGACAGCCCCCTTCGAGCAGTACTTC,TRBV7-3,TRBJ2-7,TRBD1,NA
CASSDRTGPGEQYF,TGTGCCAGCAGCGATAGGACAGGGCCAGGCGAGCAGTACTTC,TRBV6-2/TRBV6-3,TRBJ2-7,TRBD1,many
CASTVIQGTPLHF,TGTGCCAGCACCGTAATCCAGGGGACACCCCTCCACTTT,TRBV6-2/TRBV6-3,TRBJ1-6,NA,NA
CASSLVKGGLQRCEQFF,TGTGCTAGCAGCTTAGTCAAGGGCGGGCTCCAGAGGTGTGAGCAGTTCTTC,TRBV7-7,TRBJ2-1,NA,NA
CATRQMGTEQYF,TGTGCCACCCGACAGATGGGTACGGAGCAGTACTTC,TRBV7-2,TRBJ2-7,NA,many
CASREVGNAYGYTF,TGTGCCAGCCGAGAGGTGGGAAATGCCTATGGCTACACCTTC,TRBV7-2,TRBJ1-2,NA,few
CASSQRMALRPRNTGELFF,TGCGCCAGCAGCCAACGTATGGCCCTTAGACCCAGGAACACCGGGGAGCTGTTTTTT,TRBV4-1,TRBJ2-2,NA,few
CASSKRRGEGRTGELFF,TGTGCCAGCAGCAAACGACGTGGGGAGGGGCGCACCGGGGAGCTGTTTTTT,TRBV7-3,TRBJ2-2,TRBD2,NA
CASSEPGTRYGYTF,TGTGCCAGCAGTGAACCGGGGACAAGATATGGCTACACCTTC,TRBV6-1,TRBJ1-2,NA,few
CATSDQGSGDNEQFF,TGTGCCACCAGTGATCAGGGAAGTGGGGACAATGAGCAGTTCTTC,TRBV24-1,TRBJ2-1,NA,few
CASSRQGRTYNEQFF,TGTGCCAGCAGTCGACAGGGGCGCACCTACAATGAGCAGTTCTTC,TRBV2,TRBJ2-1,TRBD1,NA
CASSLGGTYNEQVF,TGTGCCAGCAGCCTAGGGGGTACCTACAATGAGCAGGTCTTC,TRBV28,TRBJ2-1,NA,NA
CASSLTSDTSSYEQYF,TGTGCCAGCAGCTTAACGTCGGACACGAGCTCCTACGAGCAGTACTTC,TRBV7-3,TRBJ2-7,NA,NA
CASSPVAGNTYNEQFF,TGTGCCAGCAGTCCGGTGGCTGGAAACACCTACAATGAGCAGTTCTTC,TRBV12-3/TRBV12-4,TRBJ2-1,NA,NA
CASSQLWGYTF,TGTGCCAGCAGCCAATTATGGGGCTACACCTTC,TRBV3-1,TRBJ1-2,NA,NA
CASSSRIQPGQGEETQYF,TGTGCCAGCAGTTCACGCATCCAACCGGGACAGGGGGAAGAGACCCAGTACTTC,TRBV9,TRBJ2-5,TRBD1,many
CAWSGGGASYNEQFF,TGTGCCTGGAGCGGCGGGGGGGCGTCCTACAATGAGCAGTTCTTC,TRBV30,TRBJ2-1,TRBD2,few
CSARDLVGTDYNERFF,TGCAGTGCTAGAGATCTGGTAGGGACTGATTACAATGAGCGGTTCTTC,TRBV20-1,TRBJ2-1,NA,NA
CAISEAGHEQYF,TGTGCCATCAGTGAGGCTGGACACGAGCAGTACTTC,TRBV10-3,TRBJ2-7,NA,many